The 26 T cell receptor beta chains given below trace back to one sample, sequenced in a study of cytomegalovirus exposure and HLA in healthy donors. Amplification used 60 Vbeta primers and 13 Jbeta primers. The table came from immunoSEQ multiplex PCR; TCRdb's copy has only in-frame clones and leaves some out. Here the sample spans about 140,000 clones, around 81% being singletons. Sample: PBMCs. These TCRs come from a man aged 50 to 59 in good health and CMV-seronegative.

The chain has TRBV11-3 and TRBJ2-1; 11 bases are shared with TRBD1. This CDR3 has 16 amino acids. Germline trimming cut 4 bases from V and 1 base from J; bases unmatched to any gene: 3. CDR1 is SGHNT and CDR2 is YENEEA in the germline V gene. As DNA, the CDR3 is TGTGCCAGCAGCTCCAGGGACAGGGGGTCCTACAATGAGCAGTTCTTC. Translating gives CASSSRDRGSYNEQFF.

The CDR3 protein is CASSFARGLGETQYF. In DNA form, the CDR3 reads TGTGCCAGCAGCTTCGCCAGGGGGCTGGGGGAGACCCAGTACTTC. The chain recombines TRBV5-4 with TRBJ2-5, with 8 positions matching TRBD1. CDR3 size: 15 residues. The trim removed 2 bases at V and 5 bases at J, leaving 8 bases unmatched. Germline lookup yields CDR1 SGHNT and CDR2 YYREEE (reference sequence).

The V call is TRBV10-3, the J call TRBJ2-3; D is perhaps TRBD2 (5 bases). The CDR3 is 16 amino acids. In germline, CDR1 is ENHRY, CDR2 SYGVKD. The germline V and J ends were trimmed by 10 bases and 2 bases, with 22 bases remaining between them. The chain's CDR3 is CATNENTRVNTDTQYF. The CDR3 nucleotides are TGTGCCACCAACGAAAATACTAGGGTAAACACAGATACGCAGTATTTT.

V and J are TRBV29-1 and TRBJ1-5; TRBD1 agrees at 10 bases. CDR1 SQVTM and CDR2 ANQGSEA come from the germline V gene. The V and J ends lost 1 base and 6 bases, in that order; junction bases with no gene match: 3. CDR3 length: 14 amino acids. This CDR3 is CSVEGQGAGQPQHF. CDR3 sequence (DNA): TGCAGCGTTGAAGGACAGGGGGCGGGTCAGCCCCAGCATTTT.

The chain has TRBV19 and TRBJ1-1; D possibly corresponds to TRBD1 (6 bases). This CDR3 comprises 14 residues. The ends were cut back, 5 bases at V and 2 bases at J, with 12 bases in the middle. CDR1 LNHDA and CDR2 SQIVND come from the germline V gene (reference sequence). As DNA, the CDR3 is TGTGCCAGTAGTTTGGGACAATTAAACACTGAAGCTTTCTTT. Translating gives CASSLGQLNTEAFF. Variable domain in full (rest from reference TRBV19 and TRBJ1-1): DGGITQSPKYLFRKEGQNVTLSCEQNLNHDAMYWYRQDPGQGLRLIYYSQIVNDFQKGDIAEGYSVSREKKESFPLTVTSAQKNPTAFYLCASSLGQLNTEAFFGQGTRLTVV.

The CDR3 DNA reads as TGTGCCAGCAGTGACTACAGGCAGTACTTC. Translated, it gives CASSDYRQYF. The V and J genes are TRBV2 and TRBJ2-7; D is uncertain. Trimming stripped 3 bases from V and 9 bases from J, with 6 bases between. CDR1 is SNHLY and CDR2 is FYNNEI in the germline V gene. This CDR3 is 10 amino acids long.

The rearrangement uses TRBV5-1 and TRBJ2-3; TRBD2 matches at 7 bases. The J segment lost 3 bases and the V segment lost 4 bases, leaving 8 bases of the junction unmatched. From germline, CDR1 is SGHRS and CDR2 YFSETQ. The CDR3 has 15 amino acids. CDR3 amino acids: CASSAAGGSTDTQYF. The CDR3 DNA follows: TGCGCCAGCAGCGCGGCGGGCGGGAGTACAGATACGCAGTATTTT.

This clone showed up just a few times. CDR3 in amino acids: CASSPNVGALPGELFF. In DNA form, the CDR3 reads TGTGCCAGCTCACCTAATGTGGGGGCGCTCCCCGGGGAGCTGTTTTTT. The chain recombines TRBV18 with TRBJ2-2; possible D gene TRBD1, 6 bases. This CDR3 comprises 16 residues. Germline-derived CDR1 and CDR2 are KGHSH and LQKENI. Deletions cut 3 bases from V and 6 bases from J, with 17 bases between.

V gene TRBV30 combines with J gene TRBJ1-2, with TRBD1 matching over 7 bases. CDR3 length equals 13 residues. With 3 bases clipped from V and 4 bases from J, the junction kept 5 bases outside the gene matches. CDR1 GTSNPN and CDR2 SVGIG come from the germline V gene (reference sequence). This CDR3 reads CAWSEGTAYGYTF. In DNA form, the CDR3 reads TGTGCCTGGAGCGAAGGGACAGCCTATGGCTACACCTTC.

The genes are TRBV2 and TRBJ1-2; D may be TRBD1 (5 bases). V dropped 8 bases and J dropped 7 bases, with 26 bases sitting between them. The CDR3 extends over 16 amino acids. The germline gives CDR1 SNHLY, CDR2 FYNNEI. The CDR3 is CASYAAVLVGLGGYTF. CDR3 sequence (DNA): TGTGCCAGCTATGCGGCGGTGCTCGTGGGGCTGGGTGGCTACACCTTC.

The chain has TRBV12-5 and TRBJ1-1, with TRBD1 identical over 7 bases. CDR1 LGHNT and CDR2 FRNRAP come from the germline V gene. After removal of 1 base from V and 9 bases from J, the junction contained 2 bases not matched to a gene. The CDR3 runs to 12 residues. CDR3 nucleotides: TGTGCTAGTGGTTTGGACAGGGGACAAGCTTTCTTT. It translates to CASGLDRGQAFF.

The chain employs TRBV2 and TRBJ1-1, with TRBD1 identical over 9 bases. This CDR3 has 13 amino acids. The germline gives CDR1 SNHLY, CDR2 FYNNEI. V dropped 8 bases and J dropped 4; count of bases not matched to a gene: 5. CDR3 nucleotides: TGTGCCAGCGTCGGACAGGGGAGCACTGAAGCTTTCTTT. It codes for CASVGQGSTEAFF.

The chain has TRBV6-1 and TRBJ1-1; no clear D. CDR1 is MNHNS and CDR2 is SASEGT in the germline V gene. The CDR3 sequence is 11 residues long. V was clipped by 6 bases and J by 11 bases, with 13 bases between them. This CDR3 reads CASRVEPRAFF. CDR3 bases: TGTGCCAGCAGGGTAGAACCGAGGGCTTTCTTT.

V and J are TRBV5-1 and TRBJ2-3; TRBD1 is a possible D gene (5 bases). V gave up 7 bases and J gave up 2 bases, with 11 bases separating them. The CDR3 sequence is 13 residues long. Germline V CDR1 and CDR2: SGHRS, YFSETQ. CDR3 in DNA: TGCGCCAGCGGGGCCCTCAACACAGATACGCAGTATTTT. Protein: CASGALNTDTQYF.

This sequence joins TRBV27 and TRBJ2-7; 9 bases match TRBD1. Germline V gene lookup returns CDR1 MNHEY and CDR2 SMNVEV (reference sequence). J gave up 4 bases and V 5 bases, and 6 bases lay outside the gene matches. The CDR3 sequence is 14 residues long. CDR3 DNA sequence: TGTGCCAGCAGTGTGGACAGGGGATCGTACGAGCAGTACTTC. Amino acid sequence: CASSVDRGSYEQYF.

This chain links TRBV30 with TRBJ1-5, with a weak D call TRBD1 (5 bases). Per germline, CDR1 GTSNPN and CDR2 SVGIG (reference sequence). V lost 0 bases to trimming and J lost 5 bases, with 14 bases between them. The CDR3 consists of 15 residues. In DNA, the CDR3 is TGTGCCTGGAGTGTCTCCCTGCAGGGCGATCAGCCCCAGCATTTT. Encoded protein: CAWSVSLQGDQPQHF.

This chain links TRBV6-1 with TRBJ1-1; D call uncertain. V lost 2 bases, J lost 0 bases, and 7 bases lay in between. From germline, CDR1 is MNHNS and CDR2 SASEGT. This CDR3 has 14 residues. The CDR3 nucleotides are TGTGCCAGCAGTGAAAGCAAGATGAACACTGAAGCTTTCTTT. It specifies CASSESKMNTEAFF.

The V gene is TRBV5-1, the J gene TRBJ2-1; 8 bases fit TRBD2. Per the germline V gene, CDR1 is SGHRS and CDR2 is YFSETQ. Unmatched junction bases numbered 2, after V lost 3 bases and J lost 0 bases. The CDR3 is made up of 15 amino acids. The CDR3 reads CASSSSGPSYNEQFF. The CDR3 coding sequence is TGCGCCAGCAGCTCTAGCGGGCCCTCCTACAATGAGCAGTTCTTC. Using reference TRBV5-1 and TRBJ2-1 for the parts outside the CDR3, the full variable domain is KAGVTQTPRYLIKTRGQQVTLSCSPISGHRSVSWYQQTPGQGLQFLFEYFSETQRNKGNFPGRFSGRQFSNSRSEMNVSTLELGDSALYLCASSSSGPSYNEQFFGPGTRLTVL.

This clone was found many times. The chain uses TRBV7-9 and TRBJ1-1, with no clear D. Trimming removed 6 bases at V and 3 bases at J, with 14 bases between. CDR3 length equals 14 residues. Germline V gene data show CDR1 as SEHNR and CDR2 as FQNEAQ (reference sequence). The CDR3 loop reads CASRFPGEDTEAFF. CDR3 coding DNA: TGTGCCAGCAGATTTCCCGGGGAGGACACTGAAGCTTTCTTT.

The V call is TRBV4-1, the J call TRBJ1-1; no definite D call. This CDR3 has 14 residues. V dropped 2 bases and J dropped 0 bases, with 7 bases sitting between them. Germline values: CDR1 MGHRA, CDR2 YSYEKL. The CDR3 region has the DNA TGCGCCAGCAGCCAAAGAGAGATGAACACTGAAGCTTTCTTT. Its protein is CASSQREMNTEAFF.

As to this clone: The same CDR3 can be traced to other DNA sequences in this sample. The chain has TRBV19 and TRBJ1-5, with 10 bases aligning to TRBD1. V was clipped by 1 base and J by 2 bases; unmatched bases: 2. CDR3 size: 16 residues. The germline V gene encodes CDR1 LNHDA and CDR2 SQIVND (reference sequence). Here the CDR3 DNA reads TGTGCCAGTAGTATAGGCGGGACAGGGGGCAATCAGCCCCAGCATTTT. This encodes CASSIGGTGGNQPQHF.

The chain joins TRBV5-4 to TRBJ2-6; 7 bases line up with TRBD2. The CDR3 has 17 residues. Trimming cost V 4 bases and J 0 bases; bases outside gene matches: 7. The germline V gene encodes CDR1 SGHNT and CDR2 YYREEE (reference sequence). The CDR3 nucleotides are TGTGCCAGCAGCCCCCCCGGGAGGAGCTCTGGGGCCAACGTCCTGACTTTC. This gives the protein CASSPPGRSSGANVLTF.

CDR3 nucleotides: TGTGCCAGCAGCCCGAGTGCGGGCTCCTACAATGAGCAGTTCTTC. It is translated as CASSPSAGSYNEQFF. The chain employs TRBV9 and TRBJ2-1; D might be TRBD2 (5 bases). The germline CDR1 and CDR2 sequences are SGDLS and YYNGEE. CDR3 length: 15 residues. V was shortened by 4 bases and J by 0 bases, with 11 bases between the two germline ends.

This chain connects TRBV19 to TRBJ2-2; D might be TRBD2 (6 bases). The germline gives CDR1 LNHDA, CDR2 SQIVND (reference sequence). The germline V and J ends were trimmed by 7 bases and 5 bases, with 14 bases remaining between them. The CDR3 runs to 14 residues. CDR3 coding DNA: TGTGCCAGTATATCGGGGGTGGGGACCGGGGAGCTGTTTTTT. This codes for CASISGVGTGELFF.

The CDR3 nucleotides are TGCGCCAGCAGCTTGGGGTCAGAAACCGGGGAGCTGTTTTTT. It is translated as CASSLGSETGELFF. This rearrangement joins TRBV5-1 to TRBJ2-2; D is undetermined. The germline CDR1 and CDR2 sequences are SGHRS and YFSETQ. Trimming took 0 bases from V and 5 from J, leaving 8 bases between them. This CDR3 contains 14 residues.

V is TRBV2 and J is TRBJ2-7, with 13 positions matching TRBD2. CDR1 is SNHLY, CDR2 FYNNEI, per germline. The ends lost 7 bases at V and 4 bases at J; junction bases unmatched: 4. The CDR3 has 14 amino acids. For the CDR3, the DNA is TGTGCCAGCAAGCGGACTAGCGGGGGTTACGAGCAGTACTTC. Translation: CASKRTSGGYEQYF. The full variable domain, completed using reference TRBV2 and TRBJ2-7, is EPEVTQTPSHQVTQMGQEVILRCVPISNHLYFYWYRQILGQKVEFLVSFYNNEISEKSEIFDDQFSVERPDGSNFTLKIRSTKLEDSAMYFCASKRTSGGYEQYFGPGTRLTVT.